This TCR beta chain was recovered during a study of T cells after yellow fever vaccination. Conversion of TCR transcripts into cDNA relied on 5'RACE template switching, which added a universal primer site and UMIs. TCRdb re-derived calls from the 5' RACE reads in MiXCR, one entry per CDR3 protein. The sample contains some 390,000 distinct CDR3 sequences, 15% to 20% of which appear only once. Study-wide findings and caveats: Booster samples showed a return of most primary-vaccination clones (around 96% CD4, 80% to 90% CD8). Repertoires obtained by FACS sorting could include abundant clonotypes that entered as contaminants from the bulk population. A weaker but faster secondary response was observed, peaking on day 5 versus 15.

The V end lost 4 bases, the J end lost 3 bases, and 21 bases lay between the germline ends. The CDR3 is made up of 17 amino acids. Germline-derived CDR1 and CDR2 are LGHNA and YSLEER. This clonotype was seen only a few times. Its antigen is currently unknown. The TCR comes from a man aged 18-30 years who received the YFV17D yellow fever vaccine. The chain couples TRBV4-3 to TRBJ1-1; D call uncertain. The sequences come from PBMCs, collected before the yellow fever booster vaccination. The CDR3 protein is CASSLRADRELYTEAFF. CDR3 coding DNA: TGCGCCAGCAGCCTCCGGGCGGATCGGGAGCTTTACACTGAAGCTTTCTTT.